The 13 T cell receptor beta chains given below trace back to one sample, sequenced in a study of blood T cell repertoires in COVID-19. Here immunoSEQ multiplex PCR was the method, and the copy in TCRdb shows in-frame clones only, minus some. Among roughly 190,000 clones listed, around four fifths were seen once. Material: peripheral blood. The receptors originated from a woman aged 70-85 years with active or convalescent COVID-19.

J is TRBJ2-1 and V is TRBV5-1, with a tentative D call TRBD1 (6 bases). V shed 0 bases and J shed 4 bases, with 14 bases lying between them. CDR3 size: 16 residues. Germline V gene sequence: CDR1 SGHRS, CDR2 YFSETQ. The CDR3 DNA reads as TGCGCCAGCAGCTTGGTTACAGGGACCACATACAATGAGCAGTTCTTC. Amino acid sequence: CASSLVTGTTYNEQFF. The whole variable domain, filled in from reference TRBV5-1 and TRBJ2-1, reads KAGVTQTPRYLIKTRGQQVTLSCSPISGHRSVSWYQQTPGQGLQFLFEYFSETQRNKGNFPGRFSGRQFSNSRSEMNVSTLELGDSALYLCASSLVTGTTYNEQFFGPGTRLTVL.

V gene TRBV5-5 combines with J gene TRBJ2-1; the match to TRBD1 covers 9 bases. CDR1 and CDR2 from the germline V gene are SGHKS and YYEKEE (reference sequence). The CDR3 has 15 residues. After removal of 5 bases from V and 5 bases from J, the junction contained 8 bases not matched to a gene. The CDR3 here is CASRRQGVLNNEQFF. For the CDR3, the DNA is TGTGCCAGCAGACGACAGGGGGTTTTAAACAATGAGCAGTTCTTC.

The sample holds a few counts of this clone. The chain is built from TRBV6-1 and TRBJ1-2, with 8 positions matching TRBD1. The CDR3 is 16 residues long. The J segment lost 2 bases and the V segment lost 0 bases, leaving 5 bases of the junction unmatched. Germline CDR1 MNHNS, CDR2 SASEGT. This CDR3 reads CASSEARTGMNYGYTF. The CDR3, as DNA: TGTGCCAGCAGTGAAGCGAGGACAGGGATGAACTATGGCTACACCTTC.

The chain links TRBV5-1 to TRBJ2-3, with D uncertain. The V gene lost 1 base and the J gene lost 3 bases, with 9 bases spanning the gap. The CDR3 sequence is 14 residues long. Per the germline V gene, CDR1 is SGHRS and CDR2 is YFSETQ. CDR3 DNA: TGCGCCAGCAGCTTGTCTGGGCAAACAGATACGCAGTATTTT. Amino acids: CASSLSGQTDTQYF.

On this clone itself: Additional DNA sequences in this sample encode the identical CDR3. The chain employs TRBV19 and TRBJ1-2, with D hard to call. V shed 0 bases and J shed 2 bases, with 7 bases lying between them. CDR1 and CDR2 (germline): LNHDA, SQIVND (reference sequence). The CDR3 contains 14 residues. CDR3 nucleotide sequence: TGTGCCAGTAGTATAGATCGGGGAAACTATGGCTACACCTTC. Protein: CASSIDRGNYGYTF.

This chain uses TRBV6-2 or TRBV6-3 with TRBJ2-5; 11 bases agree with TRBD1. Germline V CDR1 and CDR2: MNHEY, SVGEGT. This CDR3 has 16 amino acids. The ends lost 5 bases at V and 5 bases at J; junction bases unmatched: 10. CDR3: CASSDRGTGGGETQYF. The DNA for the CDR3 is TGTGCCAGCAGTGACCGAGGGACAGGGGGTGGGGAGACCCAGTACTTC.

The CDR3 reads CASSPQTGGSAGELFF. The CDR3 DNA is TGTGCCAGCTCACCACAGACTGGCGGGAGCGCCGGGGAGCTGTTTTTT. This chain uses TRBV18 with TRBJ2-2; TRBD2 matches 7 bases. With 1 base clipped from V and 6 bases from J, the junction kept 8 bases outside the gene matches. This CDR3 contains 16 residues. Per the germline V gene, CDR1 is KGHSH and CDR2 is LQKENI.

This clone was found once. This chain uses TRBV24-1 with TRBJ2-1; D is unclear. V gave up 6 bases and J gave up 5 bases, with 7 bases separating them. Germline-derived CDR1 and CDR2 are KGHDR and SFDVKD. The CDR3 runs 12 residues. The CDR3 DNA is TGTGCCACCAGTCGAGGAGACAATGAGCAGTTCTTC. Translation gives CATSRGDNEQFF.

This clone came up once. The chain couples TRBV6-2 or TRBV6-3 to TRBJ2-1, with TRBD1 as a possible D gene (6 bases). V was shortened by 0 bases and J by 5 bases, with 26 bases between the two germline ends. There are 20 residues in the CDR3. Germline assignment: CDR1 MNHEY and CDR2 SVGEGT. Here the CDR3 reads CASSYSLGRLKGVGDNEQFF. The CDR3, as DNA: TGTGCCAGCAGTTACTCGTTGGGGCGATTAAAGGGGGTAGGAGACAATGAGCAGTTCTTC.

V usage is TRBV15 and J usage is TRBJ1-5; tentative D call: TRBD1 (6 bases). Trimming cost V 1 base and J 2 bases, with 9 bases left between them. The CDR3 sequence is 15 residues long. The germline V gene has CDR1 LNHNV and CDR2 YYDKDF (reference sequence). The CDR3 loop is CATSRGAGGNQPQHF. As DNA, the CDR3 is TGTGCCACCAGCAGAGGGGCAGGGGGCAATCAGCCCCAGCATTTT.

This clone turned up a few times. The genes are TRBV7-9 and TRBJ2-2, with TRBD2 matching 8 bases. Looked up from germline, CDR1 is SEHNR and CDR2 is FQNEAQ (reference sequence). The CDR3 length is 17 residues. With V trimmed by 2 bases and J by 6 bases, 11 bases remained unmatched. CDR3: CASSLLRTSLQAGELFF. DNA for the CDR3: TGTGCCAGCAGCTTATTGAGGACTAGCCTCCAGGCCGGGGAGCTGTTTTTT.

The CDR3 nucleotides are TGTGCCAGCAGCGAGGGGGGGCGGGATTACGAGCAGTACTTC. Protein sequence: CASSEGGRDYEQYF. V usage is TRBV9 and J usage is TRBJ2-7; a weak D match, TRBD2 (7 bases). V dropped 3 bases and J dropped 4 bases, with 14 bases sitting between them. Per germline, CDR1 SGDLS and CDR2 YYNGEE. CDR3 length equals 14 residues.

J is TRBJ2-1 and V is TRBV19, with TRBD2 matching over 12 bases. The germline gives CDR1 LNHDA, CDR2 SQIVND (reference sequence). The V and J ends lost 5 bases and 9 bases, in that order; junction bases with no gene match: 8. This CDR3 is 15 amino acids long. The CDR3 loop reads CASSPRLAGVVEQFF. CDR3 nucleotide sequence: TGTGCCAGTAGTCCACGACTAGCGGGAGTAGTTGAGCAGTTCTTC. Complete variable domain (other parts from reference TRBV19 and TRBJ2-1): DGGITQSPKYLFRKEGQNVTLSCEQNLNHDAMYWYRQDPGQGLRLIYYSQIVNDFQKGDIAEGYSVSREKKESFPLTVTSAQKNPTAFYLCASSPRLAGVVEQFFGPGTRLTVL.